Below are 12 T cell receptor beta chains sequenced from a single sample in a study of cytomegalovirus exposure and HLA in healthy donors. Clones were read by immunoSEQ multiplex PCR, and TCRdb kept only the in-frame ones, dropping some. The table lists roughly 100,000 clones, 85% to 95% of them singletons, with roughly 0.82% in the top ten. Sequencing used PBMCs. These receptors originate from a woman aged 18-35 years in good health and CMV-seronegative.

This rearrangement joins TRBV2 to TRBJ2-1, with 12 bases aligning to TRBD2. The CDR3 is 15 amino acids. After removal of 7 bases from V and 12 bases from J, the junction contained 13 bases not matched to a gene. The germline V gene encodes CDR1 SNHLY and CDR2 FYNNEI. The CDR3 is CASILTSGGARAQFF. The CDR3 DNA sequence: TGTGCCAGCATTCTGACTAGCGGGGGTGCTCGGGCGCAGTTCTTC.

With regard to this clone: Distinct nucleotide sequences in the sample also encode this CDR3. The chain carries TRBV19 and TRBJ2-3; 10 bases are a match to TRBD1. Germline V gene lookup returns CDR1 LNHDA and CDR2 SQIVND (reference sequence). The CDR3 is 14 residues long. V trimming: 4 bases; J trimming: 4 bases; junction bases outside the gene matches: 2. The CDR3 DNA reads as TGTGCCAGTAGTACCGGACAGGGGGCAGATACGCAGTATTTT. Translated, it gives CASSTGQGADTQYF.

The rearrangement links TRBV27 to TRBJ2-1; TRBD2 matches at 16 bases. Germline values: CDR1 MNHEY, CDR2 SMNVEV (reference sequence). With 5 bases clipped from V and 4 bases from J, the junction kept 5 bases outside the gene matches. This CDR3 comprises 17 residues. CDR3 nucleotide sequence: TGTGCCAGCAGTCCCGGGACTAGCGGGAGGGATTACAATGAGCAGTTCTTC. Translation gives CASSPGTSGRDYNEQFF.

The CDR3 DNA reads TGTGCCAGTTGGGGGCACTACAACTATGGCTACACCTTC. Its translation: CASWGHYNYGYTF. The rearrangement uses TRBV25-1 and TRBJ1-2; the D gene is possibly TRBD1 (6 bases). The CDR3 totals 13 residues. Trimming removed 9 bases from V and 2 bases from J, with 13 bases in between. Germline V gives CDR1 MGHDK, CDR2 SYGVNS.

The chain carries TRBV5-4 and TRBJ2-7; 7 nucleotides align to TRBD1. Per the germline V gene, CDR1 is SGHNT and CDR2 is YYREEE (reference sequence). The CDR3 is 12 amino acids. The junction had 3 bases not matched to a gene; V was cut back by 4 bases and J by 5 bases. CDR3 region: CASSNTGDEQYF. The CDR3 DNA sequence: TGTGCCAGCAGCAATACAGGGGACGAGCAGTACTTC.

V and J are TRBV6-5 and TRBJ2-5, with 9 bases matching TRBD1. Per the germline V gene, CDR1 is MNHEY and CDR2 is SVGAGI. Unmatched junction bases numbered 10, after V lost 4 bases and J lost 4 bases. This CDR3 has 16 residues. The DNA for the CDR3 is TGTGCCAGCAGTTCCTTGGGGACAGGGTCTCCAGAGACCCAGTACTTC. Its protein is CASSSLGTGSPETQYF.

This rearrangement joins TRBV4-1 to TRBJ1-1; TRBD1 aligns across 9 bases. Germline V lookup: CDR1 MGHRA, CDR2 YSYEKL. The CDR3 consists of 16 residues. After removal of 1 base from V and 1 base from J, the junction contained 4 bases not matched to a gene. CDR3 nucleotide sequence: TGCGCCAGCAGCCAAGTACCGGGACAGGGGAACACTGAAGCTTTCTTT. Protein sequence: CASSQVPGQGNTEAFF.

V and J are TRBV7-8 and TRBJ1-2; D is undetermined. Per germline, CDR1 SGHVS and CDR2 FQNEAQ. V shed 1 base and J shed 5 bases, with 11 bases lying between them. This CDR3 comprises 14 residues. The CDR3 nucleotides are TGTGCCAGCAGCTTAGACCCAAGCATTTATGGCTACACCTTC. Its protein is CASSLDPSIYGYTF.

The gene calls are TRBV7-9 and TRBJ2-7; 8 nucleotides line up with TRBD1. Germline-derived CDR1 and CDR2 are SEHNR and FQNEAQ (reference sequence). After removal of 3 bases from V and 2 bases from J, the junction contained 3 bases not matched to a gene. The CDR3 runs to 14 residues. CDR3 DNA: TGTGCCAGCAGCTTGTCAGGGGGCACCTACGAGCAGTACTTC. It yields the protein CASSLSGGTYEQYF.

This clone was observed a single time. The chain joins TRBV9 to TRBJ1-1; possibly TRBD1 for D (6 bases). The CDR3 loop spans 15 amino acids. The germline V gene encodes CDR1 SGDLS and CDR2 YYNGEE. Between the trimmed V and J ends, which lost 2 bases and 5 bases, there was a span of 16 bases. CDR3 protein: CASSVSARGQTEAFF. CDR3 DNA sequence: TGTGCCAGCAGCGTCAGCGCGCGGGGGCAGACTGAAGCTTTCTTT.

CDR3 nucleotide sequence: TGTGCCAGCAGCTTCCCGGACAGGGTCCTCTCTGGAAACACCATATATTTT. Its protein is CASSFPDRVLSGNTIYF. The V call is TRBV7-6, the J call TRBJ1-3, with 8 positions matching TRBD1. Germline V CDR1 and CDR2: SGHVS, FNYEAQ. V lost 3 bases and J lost 0; bases outside the gene matches: 7. This CDR3 contains 17 residues.

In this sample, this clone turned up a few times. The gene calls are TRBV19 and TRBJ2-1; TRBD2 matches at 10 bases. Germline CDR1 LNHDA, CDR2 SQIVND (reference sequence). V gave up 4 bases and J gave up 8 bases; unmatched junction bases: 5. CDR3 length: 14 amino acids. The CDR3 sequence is CASSRSGRAYEQFF. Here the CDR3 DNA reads TGTGCCAGTAGTAGAAGCGGGAGGGCCTATGAGCAGTTCTTC.